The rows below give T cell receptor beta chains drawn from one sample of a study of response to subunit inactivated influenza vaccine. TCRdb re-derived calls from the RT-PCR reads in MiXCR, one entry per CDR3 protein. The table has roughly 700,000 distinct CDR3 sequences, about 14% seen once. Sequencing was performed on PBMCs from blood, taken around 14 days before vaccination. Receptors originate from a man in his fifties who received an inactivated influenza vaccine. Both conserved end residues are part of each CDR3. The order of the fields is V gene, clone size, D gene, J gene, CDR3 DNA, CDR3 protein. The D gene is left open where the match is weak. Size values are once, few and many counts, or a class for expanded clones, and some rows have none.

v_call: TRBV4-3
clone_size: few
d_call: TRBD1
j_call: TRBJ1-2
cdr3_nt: TGCGCCAGCAGCCAAGATCCGGGACAGGCGTATGCTGGCTATGGCTACACCTTC
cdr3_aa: CASSQDPGQAYAGYGYTF

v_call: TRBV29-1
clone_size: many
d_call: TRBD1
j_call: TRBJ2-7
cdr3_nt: TGCAGCGTGGCCCCGGGACAGACCTACGAGCAGTACTTC
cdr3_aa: CSVAPGQTYEQYF

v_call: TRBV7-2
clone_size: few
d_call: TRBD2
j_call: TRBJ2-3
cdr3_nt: TGTGCCAGCAGCCCGTGGGACTATAACACAGATACGCAGTATTTT
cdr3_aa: CASSPWDYNTDTQYF

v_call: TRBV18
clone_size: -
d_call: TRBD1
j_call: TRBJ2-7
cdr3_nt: TGTGCCAGCTCACTACGGCGACCCGGGACAGGATCCTACGAGCAGTACTTC
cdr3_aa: CASSLRRPGTGSYEQYF

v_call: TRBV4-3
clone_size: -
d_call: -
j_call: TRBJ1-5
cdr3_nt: TGCGCCAGCAACCAAGATGACAATCAGCCCCAGCATTTT
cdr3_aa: CASNQDDNQPQHF

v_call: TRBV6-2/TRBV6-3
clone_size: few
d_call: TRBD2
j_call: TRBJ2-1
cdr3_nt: TGTGCCAGCAGTCAAGAACCACGGGTTAGCGGGAGGATTAGAAATGAGCAGTTCTTC
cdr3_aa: CASSQEPRVSGRIRNEQFF

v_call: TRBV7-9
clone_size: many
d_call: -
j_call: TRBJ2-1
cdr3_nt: TGCGCCAGCAGCTTGGCTTACAATGAGCAGTTCTTC
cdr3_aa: CASSLAYNEQFF

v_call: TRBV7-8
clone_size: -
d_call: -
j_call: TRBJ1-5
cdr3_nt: TGTGCCAGCAGCTTAGCGGGCGCTCGGGGGCCCCAGCATTTT
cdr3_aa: CASSLAGARGPQHF

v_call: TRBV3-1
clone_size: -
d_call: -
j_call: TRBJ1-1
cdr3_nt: TGTGCCAGCAGCCAGGGCGGAGCTACTGAAGCTTTCTTT
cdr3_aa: CASSQGGATEAFF

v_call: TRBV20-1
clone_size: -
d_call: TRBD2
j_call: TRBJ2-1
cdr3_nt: TGCAGTGCTAGATATCCCGGGACTAGCGGAGCTGCCTACAATGAGCAGTTCTTC
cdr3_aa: CSARYPGTSGAAYNEQFF

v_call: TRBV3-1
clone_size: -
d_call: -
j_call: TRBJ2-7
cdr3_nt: TGTGCCAGCAGCCAAGATCCTGGGACGGGACAGTACTTC
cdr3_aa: CASSQDPGTGQYF

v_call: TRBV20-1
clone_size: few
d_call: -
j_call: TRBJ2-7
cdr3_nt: TGCAGTGCTAGAGATAACAGGGTCGCCTACGAGCAGTACTTC
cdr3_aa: CSARDNRVAYEQYF

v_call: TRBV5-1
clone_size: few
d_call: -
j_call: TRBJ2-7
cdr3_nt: TGCGCCAGCAGCCTCGGGAAGGGAAGGGAGCAGTACTTC
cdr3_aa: CASSLGKGREQYF

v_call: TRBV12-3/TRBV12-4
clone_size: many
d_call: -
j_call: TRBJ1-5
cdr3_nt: TGTGCCAGCAGAGAACAGACTAGCAATCAGCCCCAGCATTTT
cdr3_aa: CASREQTSNQPQHF

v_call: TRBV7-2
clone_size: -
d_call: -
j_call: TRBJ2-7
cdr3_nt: TGTGCCAGCAGCTTAAGGAACAAGGGAGGCGAGCAGTACTTC
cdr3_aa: CASSLRNKGGEQYF

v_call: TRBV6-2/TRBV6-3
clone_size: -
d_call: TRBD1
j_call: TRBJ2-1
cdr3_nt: TGTGCCAGCAGGGGGACAGTAAACAATGAGCAGTTCTTC
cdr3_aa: CASRGTVNNEQFF

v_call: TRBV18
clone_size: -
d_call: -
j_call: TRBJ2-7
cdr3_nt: TGTGCCAGCTCACCAGACCTAGGGGTACCCCCCTACGAGCAGTACTTC
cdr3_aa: CASSPDLGVPPYEQYF

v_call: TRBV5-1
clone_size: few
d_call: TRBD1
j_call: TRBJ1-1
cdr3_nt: TGCGCCAGCAGCCCGGACAGGGGTGGGTCTGAAGCTTTCTTT
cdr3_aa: CASSPDRGGSEAFF

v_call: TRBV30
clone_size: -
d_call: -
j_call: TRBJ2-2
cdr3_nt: TGTGCCTGGAGCGCAGGGACCGGGGAGCTGTTTTTT
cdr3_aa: CAWSAGTGELFF

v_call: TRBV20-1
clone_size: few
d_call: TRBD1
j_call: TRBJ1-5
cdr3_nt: TGCAGTGCTCGGCTGACAGGGACAAATCAGCCCCAGCATTTT
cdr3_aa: CSARLTGTNQPQHF

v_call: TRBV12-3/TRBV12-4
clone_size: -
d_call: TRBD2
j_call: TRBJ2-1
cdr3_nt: TGTGCCAGCAGTTCCATGCCCGGGACTAGCGGGGGGAGCTCCTACAATGAGCAGTTCTTC
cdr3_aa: CASSSMPGTSGGSSYNEQFF

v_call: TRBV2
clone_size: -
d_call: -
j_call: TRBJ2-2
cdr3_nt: TGTGCCAGCAACTTCAGGACCGGGGAGCTGTTTTTT
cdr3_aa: CASNFRTGELFF

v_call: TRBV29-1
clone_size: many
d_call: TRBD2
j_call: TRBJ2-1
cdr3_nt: TGCAGCGCCCAGCTGGCGGGAGGCCCCTACAATGAGCAGTTCTTC
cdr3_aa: CSAQLAGGPYNEQFF

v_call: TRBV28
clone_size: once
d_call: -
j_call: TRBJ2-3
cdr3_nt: TGTGCCATCTCGGAGGAGCGGGGCACAGATACGCAGTATTTT
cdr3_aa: CAISEERGTDTQYF

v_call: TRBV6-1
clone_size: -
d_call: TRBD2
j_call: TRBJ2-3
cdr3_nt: TGTGCCAGCACCCCGGGGGGGAGTTTCACAGATACGCAGTATTTT
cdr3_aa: CASTPGGSFTDTQYF

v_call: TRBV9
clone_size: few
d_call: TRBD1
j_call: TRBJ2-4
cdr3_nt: TGTGCCAGCAGCGTAGCGGACAGGGGCCCAAACATTCAGTACTTC
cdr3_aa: CASSVADRGPNIQYF

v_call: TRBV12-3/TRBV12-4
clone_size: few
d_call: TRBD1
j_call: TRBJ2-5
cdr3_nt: TGTGCCAGCAGGCCGACGGGACAGCAAGAGACCCAGTACTTC
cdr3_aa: CASRPTGQQETQYF

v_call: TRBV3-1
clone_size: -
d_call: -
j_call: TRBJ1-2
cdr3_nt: TGTGCCAGCAGCCAAGTAGAGGGTCCCCGCTATGGCTACACCTTC
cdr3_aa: CASSQVEGPRYGYTF

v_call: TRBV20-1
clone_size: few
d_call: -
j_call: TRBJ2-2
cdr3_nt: TGCAGTGCTAGATCTGGCGGGGAGCTGTTTTTT
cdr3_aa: CSARSGGELFF

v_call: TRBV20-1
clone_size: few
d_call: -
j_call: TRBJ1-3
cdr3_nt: TGCAGTGCTAGAGAGTTGAGGGGGGGAAACACCATATATTTT
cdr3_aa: CSARELRGGNTIYF

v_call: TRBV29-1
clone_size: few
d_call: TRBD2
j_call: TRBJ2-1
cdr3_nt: TGCAGCGTTGCGCCTAGCGGGAATCTCAATGAGCAGTTCTTC
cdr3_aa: CSVAPSGNLNEQFF

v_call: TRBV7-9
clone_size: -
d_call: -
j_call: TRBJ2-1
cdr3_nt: TGTGCCAGCAGGGGCGGTCACAATGAGCAGTTCTTC
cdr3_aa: CASRGGHNEQFF

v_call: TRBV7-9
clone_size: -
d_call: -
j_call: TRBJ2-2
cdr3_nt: TGTGCCAGCAGCTTAGTCGCGACAGACACCGGGGAGCTGTTTTTT
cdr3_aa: CASSLVATDTGELFF

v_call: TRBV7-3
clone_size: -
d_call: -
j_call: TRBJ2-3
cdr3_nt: TGTGCCAGCAGCTTAAGTAGGCGAGATACGCAGTATTTT
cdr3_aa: CASSLSRRDTQYF

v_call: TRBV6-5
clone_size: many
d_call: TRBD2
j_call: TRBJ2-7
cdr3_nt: TGTGCCAGCAGTTACTCGGGGGGGAGGGAGCAGTACTTC
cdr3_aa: CASSYSGGREQYF

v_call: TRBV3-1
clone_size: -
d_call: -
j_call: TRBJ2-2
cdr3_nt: TGTGCCAGCAGCCAAACAGGGTTTGCCGGGGAGCTGTTTTTT
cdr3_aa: CASSQTGFAGELFF

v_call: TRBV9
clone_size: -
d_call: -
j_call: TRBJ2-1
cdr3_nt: TGTGCCAGCAGCGTAGCAGGGGCGGCTAACAATGAGCAGTTCTTC
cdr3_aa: CASSVAGAANNEQFF

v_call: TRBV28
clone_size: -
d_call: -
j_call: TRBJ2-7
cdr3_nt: TGTGCCAGCACCTTGGCGTTAGCCCACGAGCAGTACTTC
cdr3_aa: CASTLALAHEQYF

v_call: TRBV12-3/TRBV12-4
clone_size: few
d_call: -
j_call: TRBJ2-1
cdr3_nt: TGTGCCAGCAGACTGGGGGGTAAGGATGAGCAGTTCTTC
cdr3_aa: CASRLGGKDEQFF

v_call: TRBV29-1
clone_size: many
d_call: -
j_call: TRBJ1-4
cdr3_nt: TGCAGCGTCCTAGGATCATCTCGGGATCTGTTTTTT
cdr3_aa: CSVLGSSRDLFF

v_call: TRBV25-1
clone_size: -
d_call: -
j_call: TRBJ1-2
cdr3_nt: TGTGCCAGCAGTGAATCAACATCCTATGGCTACACCTTC
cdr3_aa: CASSESTSYGYTF

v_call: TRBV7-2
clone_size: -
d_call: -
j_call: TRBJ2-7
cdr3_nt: TGTGCCAGCAGCAAGACTAACTCCTACGAGCAGTACTTC
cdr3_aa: CASSKTNSYEQYF

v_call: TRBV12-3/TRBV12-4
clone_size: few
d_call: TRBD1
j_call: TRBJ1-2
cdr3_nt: TGTGCCAGCAGCTTCGGGGCAGGGGGCGTCTATGGCTACACCTTC
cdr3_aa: CASSFGAGGVYGYTF

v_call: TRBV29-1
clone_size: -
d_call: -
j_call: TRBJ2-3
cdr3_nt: TGCAGCGTTACAGTGGGTCCGAGCACAGATACGCAGTATTTT
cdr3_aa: CSVTVGPSTDTQYF

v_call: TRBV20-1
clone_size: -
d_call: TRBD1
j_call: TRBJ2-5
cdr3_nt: TGCAGTGCTAGAACCCTTGGGACAGGGCATCAAGAGACCCAGTACTTC
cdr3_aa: CSARTLGTGHQETQYF

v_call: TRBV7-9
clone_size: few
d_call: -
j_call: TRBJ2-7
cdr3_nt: TGTGCCAGCAGCAGACCAAGTCAGACCCCCTCCTACGAGCAGTACTTC
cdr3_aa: CASSRPSQTPSYEQYF

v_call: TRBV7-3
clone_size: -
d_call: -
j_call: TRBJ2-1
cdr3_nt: TGTGCCAGCAGCTTAATGGCGGTCGCAACTGAGCAGTTCTTC
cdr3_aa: CASSLMAVATEQFF

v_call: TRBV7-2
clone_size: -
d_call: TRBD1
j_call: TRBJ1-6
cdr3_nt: TGTGCCAGCAGCCCACCGGGACAGGGGAATTCACCCCTCCACTTT
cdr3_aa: CASSPPGQGNSPLHF

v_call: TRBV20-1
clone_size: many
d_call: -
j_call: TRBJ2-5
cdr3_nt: TGCAGTGCTAGAGCCACGGACAGCAAAGAGACCCAGTACTTC
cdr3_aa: CSARATDSKETQYF

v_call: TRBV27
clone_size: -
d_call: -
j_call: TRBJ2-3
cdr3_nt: TGTGCCAGCAGAACCAGGGTTAGCACAGATACGCAGTATTTT
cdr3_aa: CASRTRVSTDTQYF

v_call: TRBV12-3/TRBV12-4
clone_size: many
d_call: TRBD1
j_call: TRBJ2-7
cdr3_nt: TGTGCCAGCAGTCCCGGGACAGGGGTGCGGTACGAGCAGTACTTC
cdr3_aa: CASSPGTGVRYEQYF

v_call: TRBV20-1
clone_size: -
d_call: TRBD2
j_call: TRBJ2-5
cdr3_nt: TGCAGTGCTTTGGGGACTAGTAATCAAGAGACCCAGTACTTC
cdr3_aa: CSALGTSNQETQYF